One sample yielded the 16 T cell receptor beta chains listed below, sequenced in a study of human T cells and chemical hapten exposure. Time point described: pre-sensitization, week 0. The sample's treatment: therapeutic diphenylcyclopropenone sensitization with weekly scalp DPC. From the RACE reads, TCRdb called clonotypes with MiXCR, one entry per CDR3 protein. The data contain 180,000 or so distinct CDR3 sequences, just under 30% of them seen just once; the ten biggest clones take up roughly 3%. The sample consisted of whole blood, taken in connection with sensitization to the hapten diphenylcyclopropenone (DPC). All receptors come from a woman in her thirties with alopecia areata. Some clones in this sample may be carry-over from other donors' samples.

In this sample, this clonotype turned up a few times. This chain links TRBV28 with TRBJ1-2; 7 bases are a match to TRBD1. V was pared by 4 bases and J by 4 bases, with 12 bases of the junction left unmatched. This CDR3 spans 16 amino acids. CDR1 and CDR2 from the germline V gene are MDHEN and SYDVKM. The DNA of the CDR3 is TGTGCCAGCAGTTCGATATCCCGGGACAGATTCTATGGCTACACCTTC. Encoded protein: CASSSISRDRFYGYTF.

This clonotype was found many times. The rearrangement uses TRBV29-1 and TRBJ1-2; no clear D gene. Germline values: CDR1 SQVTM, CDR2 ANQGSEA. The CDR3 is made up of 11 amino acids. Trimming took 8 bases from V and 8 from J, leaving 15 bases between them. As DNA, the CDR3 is TGCAGCACCAACGAGGCTCTAGGCTACACCTTC. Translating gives CSTNEALGYTF.

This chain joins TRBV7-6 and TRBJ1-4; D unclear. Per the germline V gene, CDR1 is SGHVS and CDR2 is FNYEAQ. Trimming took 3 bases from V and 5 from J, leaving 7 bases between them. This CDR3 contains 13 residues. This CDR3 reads CASSFRENEKLFF. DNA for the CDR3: TGTGCCAGCAGCTTCAGAGAGAATGAAAAACTGTTTTTT.

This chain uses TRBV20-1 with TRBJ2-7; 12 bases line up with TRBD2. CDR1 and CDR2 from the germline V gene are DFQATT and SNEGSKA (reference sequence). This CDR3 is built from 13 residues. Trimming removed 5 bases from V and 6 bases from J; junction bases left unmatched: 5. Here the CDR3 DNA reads TGCAGTGCTTGGCTAGCGGGAGGGTTCGAGCAGTACTTC. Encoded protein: CSAWLAGGFEQYF.

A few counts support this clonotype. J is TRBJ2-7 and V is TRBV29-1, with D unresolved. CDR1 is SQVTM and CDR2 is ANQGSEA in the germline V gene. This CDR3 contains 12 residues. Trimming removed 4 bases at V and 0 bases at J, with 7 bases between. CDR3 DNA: TGCAGCGTTGTGGTAACCTCCTACGAGCAGTACTTC. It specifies CSVVVTSYEQYF.

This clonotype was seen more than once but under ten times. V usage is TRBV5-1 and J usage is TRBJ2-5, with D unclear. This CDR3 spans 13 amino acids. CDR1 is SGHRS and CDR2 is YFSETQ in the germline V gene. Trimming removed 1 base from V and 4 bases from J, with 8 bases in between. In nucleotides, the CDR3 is TGCGCCAGCAGCTTGAGTAGTCCAGAGACCCAGTACTTC. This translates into CASSLSSPETQYF.

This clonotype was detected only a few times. The CDR3 DNA is TGTGCCAGCAGTTTTAGGCGGACGCTCATCTCCTACGAGCAGTACTTC. Translating gives CASSFRRTLISYEQYF. The chain uses TRBV12-3 or TRBV12-4 and TRBJ2-7, with D hard to call. Trimming pared 3 bases from V and 0 bases from J, leaving 15 bases between. The CDR3 is 16 amino acids.

The CDR3 nucleotides are TGTGCCAGCAGATTGGGCGGGTTAAACACCGGGGAGCTGTTTTTT. Amino acid sequence: CASRLGGLNTGELFF. The rearrangement uses TRBV6-6 and TRBJ2-2; a weak D match, TRBD2 (5 bases). The CDR3 length is 15 residues. V was clipped by 6 bases and J by 2 bases, with 13 bases between them. Germline CDR1 and CDR2: MNHNY and SVGAGI (reference sequence).

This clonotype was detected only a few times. CDR3 DNA: TGTGCCAGCAGCTTAGCGGGACAGGGGCAATCCTACGAGCAGTACTTC. It is translated as CASSLAGQGQSYEQYF. The chain links TRBV7-2 to TRBJ2-7, with 10 positions matching TRBD1. CDR1 and CDR2 from the germline V gene are SGHTA and FQGNSA. The trim removed 0 bases at V and 1 base at J, leaving 3 bases unmatched. The CDR3 sequence is 16 residues long. Full variable domain (outside the CDR3, taken from reference TRBV7-2 and TRBJ2-7): GAGVSQSPSNKVTEKGKDVELRCDPISGHTALYWYRQSLGQGLEFLIYFQGNSAPDKSGLPSDRFSAERTGGSVSTLTIQRTQQEDSAVYLCASSLAGQGQSYEQYFGPGTRLTVT.

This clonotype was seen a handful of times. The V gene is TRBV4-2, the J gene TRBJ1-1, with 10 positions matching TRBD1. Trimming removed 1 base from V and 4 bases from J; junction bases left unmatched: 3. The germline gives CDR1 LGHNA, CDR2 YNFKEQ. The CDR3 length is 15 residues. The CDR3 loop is CASSQGDRGVTEAFF. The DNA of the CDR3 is TGTGCCAGCAGCCAAGGGGACAGGGGAGTCACTGAAGCTTTCTTT.

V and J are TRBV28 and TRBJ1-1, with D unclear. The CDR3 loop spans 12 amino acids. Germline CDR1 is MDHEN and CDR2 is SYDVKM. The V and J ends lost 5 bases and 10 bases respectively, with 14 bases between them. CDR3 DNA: TGTGCCAGCAGTCGGACCCCACGAGGAGCTTTCTTT. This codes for CASSRTPRGAFF.

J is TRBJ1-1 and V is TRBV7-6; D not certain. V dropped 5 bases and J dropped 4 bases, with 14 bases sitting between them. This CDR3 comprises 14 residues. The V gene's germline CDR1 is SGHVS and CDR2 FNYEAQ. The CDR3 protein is CASSPGPLGTEAFF. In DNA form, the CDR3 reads TGTGCCAGCAGCCCGGGTCCTCTGGGCACTGAAGCTTTCTTT. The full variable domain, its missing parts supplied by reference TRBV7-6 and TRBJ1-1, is GAGVSQSPRYKVTKRGQDVALRCDPISGHVSLYWYRQALGQGPEFLTYFNYEAQQDKSGLPNDRFSAERPEGSISTLTIQRTEQRDSAMYRCASSPGPLGTEAFFGQGTRLTVV.

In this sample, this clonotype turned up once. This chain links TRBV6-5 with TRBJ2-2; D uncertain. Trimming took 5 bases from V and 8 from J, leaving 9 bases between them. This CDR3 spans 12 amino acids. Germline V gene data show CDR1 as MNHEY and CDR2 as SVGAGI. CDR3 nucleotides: TGTGCCAGCAGTACCGACATAGGGGAGCTGTTTTTT. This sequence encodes CASSTDIGELFF.

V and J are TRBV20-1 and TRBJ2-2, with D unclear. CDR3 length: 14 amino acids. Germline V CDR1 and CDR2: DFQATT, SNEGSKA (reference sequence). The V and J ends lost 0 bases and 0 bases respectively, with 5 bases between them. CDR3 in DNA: TGCAGTGCTAGAGACTCCGCGAACACCGGGGAGCTGTTTTTT. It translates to CSARDSANTGELFF.

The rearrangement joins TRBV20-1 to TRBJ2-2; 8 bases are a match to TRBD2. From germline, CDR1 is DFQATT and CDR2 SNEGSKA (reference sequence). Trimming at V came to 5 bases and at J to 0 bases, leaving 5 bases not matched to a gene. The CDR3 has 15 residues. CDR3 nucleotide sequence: TGCAGTGCTTGGCCGGGACTAGCGAACACCGGGGAGCTGTTTTTT. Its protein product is CSAWPGLANTGELFF.

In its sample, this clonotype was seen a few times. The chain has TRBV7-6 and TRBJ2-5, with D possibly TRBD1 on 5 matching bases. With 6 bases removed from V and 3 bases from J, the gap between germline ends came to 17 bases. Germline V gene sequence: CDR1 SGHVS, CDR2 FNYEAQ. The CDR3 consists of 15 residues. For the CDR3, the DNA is TGTGCCAGCAGTCTCGAAATGGGGCCGGAAGAGACCCAGTACTTC. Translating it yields CASSLEMGPEETQYF.